The TCR beta chain under discussion was sequenced for a study of T-cell memory formation after mild COVID-19. This clonotype was counted only a few times. The CDR3 has 15 residues. The ends lost 2 bases at V and 6 bases at J; junction bases unmatched: 5. Germline V gene sequence: CDR1 MNHEY, CDR2 SMNVEV (reference sequence). One entry per CDR3 protein results from TCRdb running MiXCR on the 5' RACE reads. The table lists 300,000 to 350,000 distinct CDR3 sequences, around 15% of them singletons, with around 20% in the top ten. The clonotype originates from a man between 18 and 35 years old who had mild COVID-19 (a few samples of this study predate the infection). Cell type and time point are not known. V gene TRBV27 combines with J gene TRBJ2-2; 8 bases map to TRBD2. Sequenced material: PBMCs or a T cell subset sorted from them (not recorded which). CDR3 region: CASSLPGGPPGELFF. The CDR3 nucleotides are TGTGCCAGCAGTTTACCGGGGGGGCCCCCCGGGGAGCTGTTTTTT.